The rows below give T cell receptor beta chains drawn from one sample of a study of blood T cell repertoires in COVID-19. Sequenced by immunoSEQ multiplex PCR; TCRdb stores in-frame clones only, minus some. This table holds about 140,000 clones, approximately 85% found once. Sequenced input: peripheral blood. The source is an older man with acute or convalescent COVID-19. CDR3s leave out the opening cysteine and the closing phenylalanine or tryptophan. The order of the fields is D gene, CDR3 length, V gene, CDR3 protein. D genes are given only for firm matches.

TRBD2	11	TRBV5-1	ASSGTSYDEQF
TRBD2	12	TRBV6-6	ASSLAGGYYEQF
-	14	TRBV19	ASSTQQRGGGHEQF
TRBD2	13	TRBV5-1	ASSLPSGVYNEQF
-	9	TRBV20-1	SAVRVAEAF
TRBD1	11	TRBV7-9	ASSPQGINEAF
-	12	TRBV30	AWSMYTFNYGYT
-	14	TRBV2	ASSFLGQTNNSPLH
TRBD1	11	TRBV3-1/TRBV3-2	ASSTTGGEKLF
-	11	TRBV2	ASAEIPNSPLH
-	13	TRBV4-1	ASSQDLQGYYGYT
-	11	TRBV3-1/TRBV3-2	ASGASGANVLT
-	10	TRBV12-3/TRBV12-4	ASSLSEAEAF
TRBD1	11	TRBV29-1	SVLGQGDTEAF
-	16	TRBV14	ASSPRTVLSSYNSPLH
-	14	TRBV2	ASSEGLASHTGELF
-	12	TRBV2	ASTRTERAYEQY
-	11	TRBV7-3	ASSAQGNTEAF
TRBD2	12	TRBV19	ASNKAGGDNEQF
-	14	TRBV6-6	ASSSYYAGDNEKLF
TRBD1	17	TRBV28	ASSPGYSQGYYSNQPQH
TRBD1	12	TRBV28	ASSLRQGRAEAF
TRBD1	14	TRBV9	ASSVAGTDMNTEAF
TRBD2	13	TRBV6-5	ASSSTTSGGNEQY
TRBD2	12	TRBV7-8	ASISSRRGDTQY
TRBD2	12	TRBV30	AWSWGGSKVTQY
TRBD2	15	TRBV27	ASKSPGLGANTGELF
-	14	TRBV28	ASRLGLGRSNQPQH
TRBD2	13	TRBV28	ASRPTSGGSYEQY
TRBD2	12	TRBV7-2	ASSGGGGQETQY
-	10	TRBV30	AWGRLNTEAF
-	11	TRBV6-5	ASSYQGGTEAF
-	10	TRBV2	ASSERPRQQY
TRBD1	12	TRBV5-4	ASRSGTGGYEQY
-	13	TRBV19	ASSIGGGGFYEQY
-	13	TRBV28	ASWAPQVGAYEQY
-	16	TRBV6-2/TRBV6-3	ASSSTRTEAVNGGGYT
-	12	TRBV30	ASPGSTSGNTIY
-	11	TRBV12-3/TRBV12-4	ASSLAGLNTQY
TRBD2	13	TRBV9	ASSVSGAGTDTQY
TRBD1	13	TRBV13	ASSLLTGGGNEQF
TRBD2	15	TRBV5-6	ASSLTLAGDGTDTQY
TRBD1	13	TRBV19	ASNAHRTGDYGYT
-	12	TRBV10-1	ASSTRPSTDTQY
-	11	TRBV6-5	ASLSEYTDTQY
-	16	TRBV19	ASSIRQGTIANTGELF
TRBD1	15	TRBV5-4	ASSSRTGTGNTGELF
TRBD1	12	TRBV6-5	ASTLTGEGTEAF
-	12	TRBV5-1	ASSLPQSNSPLH
-	13	TRBV7-2	ASSPDRFSGNTIY
-	15	TRBV18	ASSPPSGRGANEKLF
-	14	TRBV19	ASSTRQWSSGNTIY
-	15	TRBV4-1	ASSQDGSRGPTDTQY
-	11	TRBV30	AWAGIKQETQY